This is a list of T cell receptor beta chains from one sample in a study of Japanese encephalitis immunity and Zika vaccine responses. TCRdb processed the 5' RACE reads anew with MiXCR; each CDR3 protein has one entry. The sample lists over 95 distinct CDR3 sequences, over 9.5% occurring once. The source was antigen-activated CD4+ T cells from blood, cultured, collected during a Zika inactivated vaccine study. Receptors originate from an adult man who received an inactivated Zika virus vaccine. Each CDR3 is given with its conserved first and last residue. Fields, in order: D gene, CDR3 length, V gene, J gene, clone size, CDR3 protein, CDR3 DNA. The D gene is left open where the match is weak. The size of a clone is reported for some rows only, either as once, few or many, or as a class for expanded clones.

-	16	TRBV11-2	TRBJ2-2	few	CASSLLRDSHTGELFF	TGTGCCAGCAGCCTCCTCCGGGACTCCCACACCGGGGAGCTGTTTTTT
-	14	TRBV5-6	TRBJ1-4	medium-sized	CASSLGLGNEKLFF	TGTGCCAGCAGCTTGGGGCTAGGTAATGAAAAACTGTTTTTT
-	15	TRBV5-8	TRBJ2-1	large	CASSLGGARHNEQFF	TGTGCCAGCAGCTTGGGGGGGGCTCGCCACAATGAGCAGTTCTTC
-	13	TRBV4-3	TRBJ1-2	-	CASSQEQGRGYTF	TGCGCCAGCAGCCAAGAACAGGGAAGGGGCTACACCTTC
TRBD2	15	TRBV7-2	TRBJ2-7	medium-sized	CASSSIAGGLTEQYF	TGTGCCAGCAGCTCTATAGCGGGGGGGCTCACCGAGCAGTACTTC
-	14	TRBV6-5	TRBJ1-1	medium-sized	CASSRGHLNTEAFF	TGTGCCAGCAGCCGGGGACACTTGAACACTGAAGCTTTCTTT
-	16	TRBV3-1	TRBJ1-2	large	CASSQAATGTRDGYTF	TGTGCCAGCAGCCAAGCGGCCACAGGGACTCGAGATGGCTACACCTTC
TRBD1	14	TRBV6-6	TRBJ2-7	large	CASARTGATYEQYF	TGTGCCAGCGCCCGGACAGGTGCTACCTACGAGCAGTACTTC
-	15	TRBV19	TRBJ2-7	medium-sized	CASSMNGRNWAEQYF	TGTGCCAGTAGTATGAATGGGCGGAACTGGGCCGAGCAGTACTTC
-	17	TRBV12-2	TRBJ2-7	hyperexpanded	CASRFPLDASLDREQYF	TGTGCAAGTCGTTTCCCACTAGACGCTTCACTAGACCGGGAGCAGTACTTC
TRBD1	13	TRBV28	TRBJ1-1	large	CASRTGGDIEAFF	TGTGCCAGCAGGACAGGGGGGGATATAGAAGCTTTCTTT
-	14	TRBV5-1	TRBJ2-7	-	CASSLGTESYEQYF	TGCGCCAGCAGCTTGGGGACAGAGTCCTACGAGCAGTACTTC
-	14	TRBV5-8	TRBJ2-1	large	CASSRGNRANEQFF	TGTGCCAGCAGCCGAGGAAACAGAGCCAATGAGCAGTTCTTC
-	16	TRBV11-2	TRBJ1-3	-	CASSPAGLISGNTIYF	TGTGCCAGCAGCCCCGCAGGGCTTATCTCTGGAAACACCATATATTTT
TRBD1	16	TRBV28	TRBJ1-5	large	CASSRPTGYSNQPQHF	TGTGCCAGCAGTAGACCGACAGGGTATAGCAATCAGCCCCAGCATTTT
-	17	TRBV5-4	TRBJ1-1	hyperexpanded	CASSSPFSRGGNTEAFF	TGTGCCAGCAGCTCACCCTTCTCCAGGGGCGGGAACACTGAAGCTTTCTTT
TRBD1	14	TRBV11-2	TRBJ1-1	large	CASSLTGGRTEAFF	TGTGCCAGCAGCTTAACAGGGGGAAGGACTGAAGCTTTCTTT
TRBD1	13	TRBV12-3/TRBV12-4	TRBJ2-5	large	CASSSGTGVTQYF	TGTGCCAGCAGCAGCGGGACAGGGGTAACCCAGTACTTC
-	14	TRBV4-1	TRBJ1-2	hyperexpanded	CASSQDLANYGYTF	TGCGCCAGCAGCCAAGACCTAGCTAACTATGGCTACACCTTC
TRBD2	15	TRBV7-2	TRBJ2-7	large	CASSLIAGGINEQYF	TGTGCCAGCAGCTTGATCGCGGGGGGCATCAACGAGCAGTACTTC
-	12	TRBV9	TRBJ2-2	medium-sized	CASSVMNGELFF	TGTGCCAGCAGCGTAATGAACGGGGAGCTGTTTTTT
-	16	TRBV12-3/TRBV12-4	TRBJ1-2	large	CASTDFLGGASYGYTF	TGTGCCAGCACCGACTTTCTGGGGGGCGCTTCGTATGGCTACACCTTC
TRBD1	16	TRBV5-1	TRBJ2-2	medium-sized	CASSSSGQANTGELFF	TGCGCCAGCAGCAGTTCGGGACAGGCGAACACCGGGGAGCTGTTTTTT
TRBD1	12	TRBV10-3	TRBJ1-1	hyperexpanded	CATGQGNTEAFF	TGTGCCACCGGACAGGGGAACACTGAAGCTTTCTTT
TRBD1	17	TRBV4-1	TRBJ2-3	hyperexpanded	CASSLRTGLLSTDTQYF	TGCGCCAGCAGCCTCCGGACAGGGCTTCTCAGCACAGATACGCAGTATTTT
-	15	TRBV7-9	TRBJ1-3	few	CASSKQGASGNTIYF	TGTGCCAGCAGCAAACAGGGAGCCTCTGGAAACACCATATATTTT